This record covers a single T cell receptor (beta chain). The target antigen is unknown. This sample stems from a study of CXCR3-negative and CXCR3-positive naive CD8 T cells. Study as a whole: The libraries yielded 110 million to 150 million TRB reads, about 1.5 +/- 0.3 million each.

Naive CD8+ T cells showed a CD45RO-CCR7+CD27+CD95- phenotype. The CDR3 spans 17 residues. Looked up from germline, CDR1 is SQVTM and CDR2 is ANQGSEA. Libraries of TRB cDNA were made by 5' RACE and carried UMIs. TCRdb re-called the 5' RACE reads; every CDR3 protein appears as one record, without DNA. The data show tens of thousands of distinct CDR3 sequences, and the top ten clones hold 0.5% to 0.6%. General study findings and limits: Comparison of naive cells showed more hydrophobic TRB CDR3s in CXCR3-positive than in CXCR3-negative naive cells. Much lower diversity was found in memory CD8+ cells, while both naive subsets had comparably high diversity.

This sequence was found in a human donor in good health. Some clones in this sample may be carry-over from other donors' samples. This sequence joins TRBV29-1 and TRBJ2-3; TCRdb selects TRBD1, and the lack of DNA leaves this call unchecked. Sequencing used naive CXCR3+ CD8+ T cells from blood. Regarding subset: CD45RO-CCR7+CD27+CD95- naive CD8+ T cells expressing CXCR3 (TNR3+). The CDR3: CSVRGATGTAGTDTQYF.